The present T cell receptor (beta chain) was sequenced within a study of T cells in Graves' hyperthyroidism and ophthalmopathy. TCR beta CDR3 sequences were amplified from RNA transcripts. HTBI primers were employed in a first-round RT-PCR of the TCR CDR3. Each CDR3 protein is one row after TCRdb ran MiXCR on the multiplex PCR reads. Of 250,000 to 300,000 distinct CDR3 sequences listed, 12% to 15% were seen once; the top ten hold 7% to 9%. Study conclusions and caveats: A model of 13 V-J features distinguished ophthalmopathy from stable hyperthyroidism.

This clonotype came up many times. Its antigen is as yet unknown. This CDR3 region has 15 residues. Germline values: CDR1 MNHNS, CDR2 SASEGT. V dropped 2 bases and J dropped 2 bases, with 13 bases sitting between them. This clonotype originated in a woman aged 40 to 50 with Graves' hyperthyroidism. The sequenced sample was blood. The chain has TRBV6-1 and TRBJ2-7; D is possibly TRBD1 (5 bases). The CDR3 coding sequence is TGTGCCAGCAGTGAAAGCCCCACAGGCACCTACGAGCAGTACTTC. It is translated as CASSESPTGTYEQYF.